Shown below are 8 T cell receptor beta chains from a single sample sequenced in a study of cytomegalovirus exposure and HLA in healthy donors. Researchers ran the PCR with 60 Vbeta and 13 Jbeta primers. TCRdb's table, derived via immunoSEQ multiplex PCR, lists solely in-frame clones and lacks some. The data contain some 110,000 clones, 81% of them singletons. Sequencing input: PBMCs. The receptors were gathered from a woman under 40 in good health and CMV-seronegative.

The chain uses TRBV18 and TRBJ2-7; D is unresolved. This CDR3 is built from 14 residues. From germline, CDR1 is KGHSH and CDR2 LQKENI. Trimming pared 3 bases from V and 5 bases from J, leaving 14 bases between. This chain's CDR3 is CASSPPSFPHEQYF. The DNA for the CDR3 is TGTGCCAGCTCACCCCCTTCTTTCCCCCACGAGCAGTACTTC. Filled out from reference TRBV18 and TRBJ2-7, the complete variable domain reads NAGVMQNPRHLVRRRGQEARLRCSPMKGHSHVYWYRQLPEEGLKFMVYLQKENIIDESGMPKERFSAEFPKEGPSILRIQQVVRGDSAAYFCASSPPSFPHEQYFGPGTRLTVT.

The chain carries TRBV9 and TRBJ2-3; possibly TRBD1 for D (5 bases). CDR3 length: 15 amino acids. Germline assignment: CDR1 SGDLS and CDR2 YYNGEE. Trimming removed 0 bases at V and 1 base at J, with 9 bases between. The CDR3 reads CASSVGVGGTDTQYF. The CDR3 coding sequence is TGTGCCAGCAGCGTAGGAGTAGGGGGCACAGATACGCAGTATTTT.

CDR3 DNA sequence: TGCGCCAGCAGTGACCCAGGTATACGGGAGACCCAGTACTTC. This sequence encodes CASSDPGIRETQYF. The V call is TRBV10-1, the J call TRBJ2-5; D uncertain. This CDR3 comprises 14 residues. V was clipped by 3 bases and J by 5 bases, with 13 bases between them. Germline V gives CDR1 WNHNN, CDR2 SYGVQD (reference sequence).

The genes are TRBV2 and TRBJ1-6, with D hard to call. There are 16 residues in the CDR3. V was pared by 1 base and J by 0 bases, with 7 bases between. Germline-derived CDR1 and CDR2 are SNHLY and FYNNEI. The CDR3 DNA reads as TGTGCCAGCAGTGAAGTTGAGAGCTCCTATAATTCACCCCTCCACTTT. Its protein product is CASSEVESSYNSPLHF.

About this clone: The junction departs from germline at one end; a sequencing error may be responsible. This chain joins TRBV7-9 and TRBJ2-4; D is undetermined. The CDR3 consists of 10 residues. CDR1 is SEHNR, CDR2 FQNEAQ, per germline (reference sequence). In DNA, the CDR3 is TGTTCCAGCTCAACTAACATTCAGTACTTC. This encodes CSSSTNIQYF. Together with reference TRBV7-9 and TRBJ2-4, the CDR3 gives the full variable domain: DTGVSQNPRHKITKRGQNVTFRCDPISEHNRLYWYRQTLGQGPEFLTYFQNEAQLEKSRLLSDRFSAERPKGSFSTLEIQRTEQGDSAMYLCSSSTNIQYFGAGTRLSVL.

To note about this clone: The germline gene is not matched at one end of the junction; a read error may be the cause. The genes are TRBV7-9 and TRBJ1-3; 9 positions match TRBD1. There are 17 residues in the CDR3. Germline V gene data show CDR1 as SEHNR and CDR2 as FQNEAQ (reference sequence). The DNA for the CDR3 is TGTTCCAGCAGCTTGCTGTACAGGGGGCGCGAGGGAAACACCATATATTTT. This gives the protein CSSSLLYRGREGNTIYF.

The chain carries TRBV6-6 and TRBJ1-2, with 7 positions matching TRBD1. CDR3 length equals 13 residues. CDR1 and CDR2 from the germline V gene are MNHNY and SVGAGI (reference sequence). Trimming at V came to 5 bases and at J to 0 bases, leaving 0 bases not matched to a gene. CDR3 residues: CASSGQANYGYTF. The CDR3 nucleotides are TGTGCCAGCAGTGGACAGGCTAACTATGGCTACACCTTC.

This clone occurred a few times. The chain combines TRBV7-9 with TRBJ1-1; D is perhaps TRBD1 (5 bases). The length of the CDR3 is 14 residues. In germline, CDR1 is SEHNR, CDR2 FQNEAQ (reference sequence). V lost 1 base and J lost 3, with 9 bases in between. The CDR3 DNA reads as TGTGCCAGCAGCTTAGGGGGGGAGGACACTGAAGCTTTCTTT. Amino acid sequence: CASSLGGEDTEAFF.